The 11 T cell receptor beta chains below were found in one sample sequenced in a study of molecular identifiers for immune sequencing clone quantification. MiXCR was run by TCRdb on the PCR reads, yielding one entry per CDR3 protein. Of 80,000 to 130,000 distinct CDR3 sequences listed, under 40% are singletons. The specimen sequenced was naive CD8+ T cells from blood, with Jurkat cell RNA spiked in. Subset described: FACS-sorted CD8+CD4-CCR7+CD45RA+ naive T cells. The receptors here all came from a human donor in good health. Some libraries in this study had Jurkat cell RNA spiked in.

This clonotype was detected many times. The chain links TRBV20-1 to TRBJ2-7; the D is unclear. CDR1 DFQATT and CDR2 SNEGSKA come from the germline V gene (reference sequence). The CDR3 is 12 amino acids. Deletions cut 0 bases from V and 7 bases from J, with 10 bases between. CDR3 bases: TGCAGTGCTAGAGATATGAGAGAAGAGCAGTACTTC. This encodes CSARDMREEQYF.

This chain connects TRBV7-6 to TRBJ1-5; D is unclear. CDR1 and CDR2 (germline): SGHVS, FNYEAQ. V lost 2 bases to trimming and J lost 5 bases, with 10 bases between them. The CDR3 sequence is 14 residues long. The CDR3 protein is CASSLYGNHQPQHF. The CDR3 bases are TGTGCCAGCAGCTTATATGGTAACCATCAGCCCCAGCATTTT.

This clonotype was counted only a few times. V is TRBV4-1 and J is TRBJ1-4; TRBD1 agrees at 7 bases. Germline V gene lookup returns CDR1 MGHRA and CDR2 YSYEKL. The J segment lost 7 bases and the V segment lost 2 bases, leaving 1 base of the junction unmatched. The CDR3 consists of 13 residues. In nucleotides, the CDR3 is TGCGCCAGCAGCCAACAGGGGGTTGAAAAACTGTTTTTT. Translation: CASSQQGVEKLFF.

On this clonotype: A junction boundary mismatches the germline segment, possibly from a read error. The chain uses TRBV27 and TRBJ2-5; the D gene is possibly TRBD1 (5 bases). The CDR3 extends over 15 amino acids. Germline-derived CDR1 and CDR2 are MNHEY and SMNVEV (reference sequence). CDR3: CACSLGVTHQQTQYF. For the CDR3, the DNA is TGTGCCTGCAGTTTAGGGGTCACTCACCAACAGACCCAGTACTTC.

CDR3: CASSSPRGANVLTF. In nucleotides, the CDR3 is TGTGCCAGCAGCTCCCCCCGTGGGGCCAACGTCCTGACTTTC. This rearrangement joins TRBV9 to TRBJ2-6; D is ambiguous. CDR3 length equals 14 residues. Germline V CDR1 and CDR2: SGDLS, YYNGEE. Trimming removed 4 bases from V and 3 bases from J, with 8 bases in between.

A remark on this clonotype: One end of the junction fails to match germline, which may point to a read error. The V call is TRBV5-1, the J call TRBJ2-7, with D unclear. The CDR3 has 13 amino acids. Germline assignment: CDR1 SGHRS and CDR2 YFSETQ. CDR3 residues: CASSTTYSHEQYF. DNA for the CDR3: TGCGCCAGCAGCACCACCTACTCCCACGAGCAGTACTTC.

A word on this clonotype: The junction departs from the called germline gene at one end, perhaps through a read error. V and J are TRBV10-2 and TRBJ1-5; 8 nucleotides align to TRBD1. Germline loops: CDR1 WSHSY, CDR2 SAAADI. The CDR3 is 15 amino acids. The CDR3 coding sequence is TGCGCCGGCAGTGACGGGACAGGTCGTCATCAGCCCCAGCATTTT. This translates into CAGSDGTGRHQPQHF.

The chain carries TRBV19 and TRBJ2-3; D gene unclear. With 3 bases removed from V and 7 bases from J, the gap between germline ends came to 11 bases. Germline-derived CDR1 and CDR2 are LNHDA and SQIVND (reference sequence). CDR3 length: 13 amino acids. CDR3 region: CASSILQANTQYF. The CDR3 DNA is TGTGCCAGTAGTATCCTCCAAGCGAATACGCAGTATTTT.

The chain uses TRBV7-6 and TRBJ2-5; TRBD2 aligns across 9 bases. Per germline, CDR1 SGHVS and CDR2 FNYEAQ. The V gene end was trimmed by 5 bases and the J gene end by 5 bases; junction bases not matched to a gene: 9. CDR3 length: 15 residues. The CDR3 spells CASSPTLAGVETQYF. The CDR3 coding sequence is TGTGCCAGCAGCCCCACCTTAGCGGGAGTGGAGACCCAGTACTTC.

V and J are TRBV28 and TRBJ1-5, with 8 positions matching TRBD1. The CDR3 is made up of 15 amino acids. With 8 bases clipped from V and 3 bases from J, the junction kept 9 bases outside the gene matches. Germline CDR1 reads MDHEN; CDR2 reads SYDVKM. The CDR3: CASVSTGAYNQPQHF. The CDR3 DNA reads TGTGCCAGCGTATCGACAGGGGCTTACAATCAGCCCCAGCATTTT. The whole variable domain, remainder taken from reference TRBV28 and TRBJ1-5, is DVKVTQSSRYLVKRTGEKVFLECVQDMDHENMFWYRQDPGLGLRLIYFSYDVKMKEKGDIPEGYSVSREKKERFSLILESASTNQTSMYLCASVSTGAYNQPQHFGDGTRLSIL.

This clonotype was detected only a few times. This chain joins TRBV4-3 and TRBJ1-3, with TRBD1 as a possible D gene (5 bases). This CDR3 is 16 amino acids long. Germline V gene lookup returns CDR1 LGHNA and CDR2 YSLEER. V was trimmed by 5 bases and J by 0 bases, leaving 14 bases between them. DNA of the CDR3: TGCGCCAGCAGCGGCAGGGACGGGAGCTCTGGAAACACCATATATTTT. This gives the protein CASSGRDGSSGNTIYF.